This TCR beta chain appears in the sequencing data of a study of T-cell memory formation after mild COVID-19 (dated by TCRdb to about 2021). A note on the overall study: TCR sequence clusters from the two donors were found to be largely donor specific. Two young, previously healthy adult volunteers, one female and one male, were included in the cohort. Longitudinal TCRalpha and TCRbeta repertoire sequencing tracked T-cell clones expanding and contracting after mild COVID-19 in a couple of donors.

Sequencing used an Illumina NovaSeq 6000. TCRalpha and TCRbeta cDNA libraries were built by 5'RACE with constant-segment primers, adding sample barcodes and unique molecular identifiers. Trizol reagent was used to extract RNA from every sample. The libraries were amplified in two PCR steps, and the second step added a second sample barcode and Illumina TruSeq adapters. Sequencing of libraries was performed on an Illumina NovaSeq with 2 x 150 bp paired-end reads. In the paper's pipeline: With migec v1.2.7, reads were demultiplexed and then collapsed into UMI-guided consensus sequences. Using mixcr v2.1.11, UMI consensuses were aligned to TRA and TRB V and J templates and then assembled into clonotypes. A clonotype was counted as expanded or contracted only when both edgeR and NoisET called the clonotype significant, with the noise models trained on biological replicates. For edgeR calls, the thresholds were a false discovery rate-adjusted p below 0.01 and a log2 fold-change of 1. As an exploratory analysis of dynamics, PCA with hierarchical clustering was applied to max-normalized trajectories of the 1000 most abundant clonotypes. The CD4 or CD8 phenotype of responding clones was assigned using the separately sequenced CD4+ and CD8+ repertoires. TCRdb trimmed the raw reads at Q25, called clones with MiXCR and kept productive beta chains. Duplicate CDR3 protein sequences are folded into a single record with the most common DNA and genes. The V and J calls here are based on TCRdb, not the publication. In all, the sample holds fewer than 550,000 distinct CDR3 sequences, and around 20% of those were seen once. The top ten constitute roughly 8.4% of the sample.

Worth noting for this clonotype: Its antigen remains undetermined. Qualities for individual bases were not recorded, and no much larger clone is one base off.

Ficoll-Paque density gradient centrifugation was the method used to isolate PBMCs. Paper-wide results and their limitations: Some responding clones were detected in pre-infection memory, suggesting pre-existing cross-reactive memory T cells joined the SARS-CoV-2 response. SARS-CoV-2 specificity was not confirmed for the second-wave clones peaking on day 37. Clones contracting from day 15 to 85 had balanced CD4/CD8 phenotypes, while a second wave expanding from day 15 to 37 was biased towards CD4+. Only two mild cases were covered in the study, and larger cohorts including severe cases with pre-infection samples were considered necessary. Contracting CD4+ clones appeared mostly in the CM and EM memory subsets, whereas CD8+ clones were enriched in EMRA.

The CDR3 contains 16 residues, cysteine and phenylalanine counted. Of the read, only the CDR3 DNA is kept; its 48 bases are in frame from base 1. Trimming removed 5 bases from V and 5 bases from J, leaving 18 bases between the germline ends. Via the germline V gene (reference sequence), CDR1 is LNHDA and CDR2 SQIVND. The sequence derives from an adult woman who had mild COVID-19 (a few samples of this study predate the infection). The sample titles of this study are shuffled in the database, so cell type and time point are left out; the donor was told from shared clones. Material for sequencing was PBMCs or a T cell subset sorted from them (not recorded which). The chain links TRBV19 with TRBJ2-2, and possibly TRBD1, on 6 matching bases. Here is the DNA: TGTGCCAGTAGTGTCCCGTTACAGGGTAGGACCGGGGAGCTGTTTTTT. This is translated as CASSVPLQGRTGELFF.